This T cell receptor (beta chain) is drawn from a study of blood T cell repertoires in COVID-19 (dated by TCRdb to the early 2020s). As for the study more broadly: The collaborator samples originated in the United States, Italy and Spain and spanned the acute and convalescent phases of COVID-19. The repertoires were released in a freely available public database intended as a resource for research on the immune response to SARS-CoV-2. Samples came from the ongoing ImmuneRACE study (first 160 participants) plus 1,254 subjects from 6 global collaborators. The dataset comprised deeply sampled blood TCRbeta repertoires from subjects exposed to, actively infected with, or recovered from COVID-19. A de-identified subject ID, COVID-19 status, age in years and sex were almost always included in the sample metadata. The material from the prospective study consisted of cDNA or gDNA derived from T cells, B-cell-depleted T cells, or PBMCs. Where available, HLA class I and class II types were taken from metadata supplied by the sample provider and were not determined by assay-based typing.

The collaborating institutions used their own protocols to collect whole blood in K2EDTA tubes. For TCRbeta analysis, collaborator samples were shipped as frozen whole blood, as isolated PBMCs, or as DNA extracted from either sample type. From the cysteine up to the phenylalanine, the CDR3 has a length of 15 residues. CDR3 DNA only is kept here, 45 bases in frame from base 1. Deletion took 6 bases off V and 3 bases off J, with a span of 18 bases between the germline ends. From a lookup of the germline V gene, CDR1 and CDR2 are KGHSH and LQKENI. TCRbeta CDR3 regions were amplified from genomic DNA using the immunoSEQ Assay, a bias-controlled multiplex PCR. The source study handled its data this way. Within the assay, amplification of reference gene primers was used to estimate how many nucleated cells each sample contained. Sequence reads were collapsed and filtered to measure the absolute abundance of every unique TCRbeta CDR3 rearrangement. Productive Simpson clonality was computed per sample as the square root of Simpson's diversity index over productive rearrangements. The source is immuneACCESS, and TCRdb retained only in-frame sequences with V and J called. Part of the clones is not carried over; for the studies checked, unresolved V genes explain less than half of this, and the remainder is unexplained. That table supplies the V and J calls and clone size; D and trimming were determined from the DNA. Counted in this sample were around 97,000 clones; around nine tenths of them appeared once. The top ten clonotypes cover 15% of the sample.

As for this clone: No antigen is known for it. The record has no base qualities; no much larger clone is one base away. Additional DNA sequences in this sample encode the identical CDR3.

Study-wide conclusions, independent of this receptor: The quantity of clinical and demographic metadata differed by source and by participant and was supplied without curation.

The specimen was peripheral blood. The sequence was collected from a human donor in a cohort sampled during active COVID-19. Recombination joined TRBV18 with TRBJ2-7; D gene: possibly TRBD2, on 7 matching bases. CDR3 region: CASSRGATTDYEQYF. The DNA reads TGTGCCAGCTCTCGGGGGGCTACTACCGACTACGAGCAGTACTTC. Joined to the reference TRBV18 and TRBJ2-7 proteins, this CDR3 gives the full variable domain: NAGVMQNPRHLVRRRGQEARLRCSPMKGHSHVYWYRQLPEEGLKFMVYLQKENIIDESGMPKERFSAEFPKEGPSILRIQQVVRGDSAAYFCASSRGATTDYEQYFGPGTRLTVT.